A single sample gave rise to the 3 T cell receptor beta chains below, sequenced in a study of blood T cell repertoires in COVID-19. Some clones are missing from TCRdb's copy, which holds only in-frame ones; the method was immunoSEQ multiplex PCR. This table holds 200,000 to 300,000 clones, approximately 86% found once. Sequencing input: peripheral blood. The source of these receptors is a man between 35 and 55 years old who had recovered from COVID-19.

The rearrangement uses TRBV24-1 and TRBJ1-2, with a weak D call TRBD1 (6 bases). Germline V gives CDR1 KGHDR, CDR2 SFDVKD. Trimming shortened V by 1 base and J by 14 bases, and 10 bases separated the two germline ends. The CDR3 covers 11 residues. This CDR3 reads CATSDFQGFTF. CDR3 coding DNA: TGTGCCACCAGTGATTTTCAGGGGTTTACCTTC.

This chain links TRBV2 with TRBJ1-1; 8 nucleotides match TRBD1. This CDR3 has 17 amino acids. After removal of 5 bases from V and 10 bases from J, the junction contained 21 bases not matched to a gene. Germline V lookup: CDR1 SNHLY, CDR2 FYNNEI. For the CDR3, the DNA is TGTGCCAGCAGTCCGACAGGGGCCGTGGGAAAGGTGGGATCAGCTTTCTTT. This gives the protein CASSPTGAVGKVGSAFF.

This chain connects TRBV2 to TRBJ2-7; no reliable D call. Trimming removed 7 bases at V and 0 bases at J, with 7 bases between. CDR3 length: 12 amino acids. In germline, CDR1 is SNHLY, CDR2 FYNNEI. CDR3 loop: CASTADSYEQYF. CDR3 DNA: TGTGCCAGCACGGCGGACTCCTACGAGCAGTACTTC.